The subject of this entry is one T cell receptor (beta chain). These data belong to a study of CD8+CD57+ T cells in acquired aplastic anemia. About the research overall: Recorded DNA amounts for sorted CD4+ and CD8+ cells had an average of about 3.5 ug.

Whoever was chosen for sequencing had shown CD8+CD57+ cell expansion by flow cytometry. Germline-derived CDR1 and CDR2 are SQVTM and ANQGSEA. Between the trimmed V and J ends, which lost 8 bases and 14 bases, there was a span of 16 bases. The CDR3 is 10 residues long. CDR3 and TCR beta VDJ profiling relied on a genomic DNA template. Via MiXCR, TCRdb re-called the reads, giving one row per CDR3 protein. The sample holds around 150,000 distinct CDR3 sequences, around 52% seen once. This sequence was found in a human donor with aplastic anemia. The V and J genes are TRBV29-1 and TRBJ2-1; D is unclear. Sample: sorted CD4+, CD8+, or CD8+CD57+ T cells (not recorded which) from PBMCs. CDR3 sequence reads: CSSSGSGEFF. The CDR3 coding sequence is TGCAGCTCCTCAGGAAGTGGTGAGTTCTTC.